These 30 T cell receptor beta chains were sequenced from one sample in a study of PD-L1 blockade in urothelial cancer. Repertoires were generated with immunoSEQ multiplex PCR, while TCRdb's copy carries only in-frame clones and drops some. Of tens of thousands of clones in the sample, roughly 75% were seen once. Time point of the sample: pretreatment peripheral blood. Sequenced here: PBMCs, sampled around atezolizumab (anti-PD-L1) treatment. The receptors here all came from a man aged 65-85 years with urothelial cancer.

The V call is TRBV28, the J call TRBJ1-2, with D possibly matching TRBD1 (6 bases). V gave up 7 bases and J gave up 4 bases, with 16 bases separating them. Germline V gene data show CDR1 as MDHEN and CDR2 as SYDVKM. CDR3 size: 14 residues. The CDR3 is CASTPGHPVYGYTF. CDR3 nucleotide sequence: TGTGCCAGCACCCCGGGACACCCAGTCTATGGCTACACCTTC.

The V gene is TRBV4-3, the J gene TRBJ2-7, with 9 bases fitting TRBD1. J gave up 6 bases and V 3 bases, and 9 bases lay outside the gene matches. The CDR3 has 15 residues. Per germline, CDR1 LGHNA and CDR2 YSLEER. CDR3 protein: CASSQTPGQGSEQYF. CDR3 nucleotide sequence: TGCGCCAGCAGCCAGACACCGGGACAGGGTTCCGAGCAGTACTTC.

The CDR3 nucleotides are TGTGCCAGTAGTATAACCCCGGGACAGTCCAATCAGCCCCAGCATTTT. Protein sequence: CASSITPGQSNQPQHF. The chain links TRBV19 to TRBJ1-5; the match to TRBD1 covers 7 bases. This CDR3 is built from 16 residues. V lost 2 bases to trimming and J lost 3 bases; unmatched junction nucleotides: 7. Germline V gene data show CDR1 as LNHDA and CDR2 as SQIVND (reference sequence).

This sequence joins TRBV19 and TRBJ2-2; 8 nucleotides align to TRBD2. The junction had 5 bases not matched to a gene; V was cut back by 3 bases and J by 2 bases. CDR1 is LNHDA and CDR2 is SQIVND in the germline V gene (reference sequence). This CDR3 has 16 residues. CDR3 nucleotides: TGTGCCAGTAGTATCCGGCGGGGGGTTAACACCGGGGAGCTGTTTTTT. Its protein is CASSIRRGVNTGELFF. The whole variable domain, remainder taken from reference TRBV19 and TRBJ2-2, is DGGITQSPKYLFRKEGQNVTLSCEQNLNHDAMYWYRQDPGQGLRLIYYSQIVNDFQKGDIAEGYSVSREKKESFPLTVTSAQKNPTAFYLCASSIRRGVNTGELFFGEGSRLTVL.

The J gene is TRBJ1-2, the V gene TRBV2, with D maybe TRBD1 (5 bases). Trimming stripped 4 bases from V and 0 bases from J, with 9 bases between. Germline V lookup: CDR1 SNHLY, CDR2 FYNNEI. The CDR3 has 14 residues. In DNA, the CDR3 is TGTGCCAGCAGTGGTCAGGGATCTAACTATGGCTACACCTTC. Translating it yields CASSGQGSNYGYTF. The full variable domain, completed using reference TRBV2 and TRBJ1-2, is EPEVTQTPSHQVTQMGQEVILRCVPISNHLYFYWYRQILGQKVEFLVSFYNNEISEKSEIFDDQFSVERPDGSNFTLKIRSTKLEDSAMYFCASSGQGSNYGYTFGSGTRLTVV.

The chain recombines TRBV18 with TRBJ2-7; D is possibly TRBD2 (5 bases). The germline V gene has CDR1 KGHSH and CDR2 LQKENI. The CDR3 totals 13 residues. V was clipped by 2 bases and J by 4 bases, with 9 bases between them. CDR3: CASSPFGEYEQYF. CDR3 bases: TGTGCCAGCTCACCATTCGGGGAATACGAGCAGTACTTC.

The chain couples TRBV5-5 to TRBJ1-1, with D unclear. Trimming took off 0 bases at V and 1 base at J, with 7 bases between the two ends. In germline, CDR1 is SGHKS, CDR2 YYEKEE (reference sequence). The CDR3 runs 14 residues. The CDR3 protein is CASSLVQSNTEAFF. In DNA form, the CDR3 reads TGTGCCAGCAGCTTGGTACAGTCGAACACTGAAGCTTTCTTT.

The CDR3 loop reads CASSPPGSGGAKNIQYF. The CDR3 DNA reads TGTGCCAGCTCACCACCGGGGAGTGGTGGCGCCAAAAACATTCAGTACTTC. The J gene is TRBJ2-4, the V gene TRBV18, with a tentative D call TRBD2 (5 bases). The CDR3 covers 17 residues. The V gene's germline CDR1 is KGHSH and CDR2 LQKENI. V lost 0 bases, J lost 1 base, and 13 bases lay in between.

This clone was counted once. The CDR3 region is CASSRRTSGGETQYF. In DNA, the CDR3 is TGTGCCAGCAGCCGGAGGACTAGCGGGGGAGAGACCCAGTACTTC. The V call is TRBV5-6, the J call TRBJ2-5; 13 nucleotides match TRBD2. The CDR3 contains 15 residues. In germline, CDR1 is SGHDT, CDR2 YYEEEE. Trimming at V came to 4 bases and at J to 4 bases, leaving 4 bases not matched to a gene. Using reference TRBV5-6 and TRBJ2-5 for the parts outside the CDR3, the full variable domain is DAGVTQSPTHLIKTRGQQVTLRCSPKSGHDTVSWYQQALGQGPQFIFQYYEEEERQRGNFPDRFSGHQFPNYSSELNVNALLLGDSALYLCASSRRTSGGETQYFGPGTRLLVL.

Relative to its sample, this clone is medium-sized (0.01 to 0.1%). The genes are TRBV11-3 and TRBJ2-2; D is perhaps TRBD2 (6 bases). CDR3 size: 14 residues. V lost 1 base and J 4 bases, leaving 7 bases between the germline ends. Germline CDR1 reads SGHNT; CDR2 reads YENEEA. CDR3 coding DNA: TGTGCCAGCAGCTTAGGGGGAGGCACCGGGGAGCTGTTTTTT. Translation gives CASSLGGGTGELFF.

This clone qualifies as medium-sized. The chain links TRBV28 to TRBJ1-4; D might be TRBD1 (6 bases). The CDR3 consists of 16 residues. V was cut by 2 bases and J by 10 bases, with 20 bases left in between. Germline values: CDR1 MDHEN, CDR2 SYDVKM. The CDR3 here is CASSLQAQGRLGKLFF. Here the CDR3 DNA reads TGTGCCAGCAGTTTACAGGCACAGGGAAGGCTCGGAAAACTGTTTTTT.

The V gene is TRBV7-2, the J gene TRBJ1-1; 7 nucleotides agree with TRBD1. Looked up from germline, CDR1 is SGHTA and CDR2 is FQGNSA. V was clipped by 4 bases and J by 4 bases; unmatched bases: 3. The CDR3 length is 13 residues. The CDR3 nucleotides are TGTGCCAGCAGCTGGGACAGTTCCACTGAAGCTTTCTTT. It specifies CASSWDSSTEAFF.

V is TRBV9 and J is TRBJ2-6; TRBD1 is a possible D gene (5 bases). V lost 4 bases, J lost 0 bases, and 11 bases lay in between. The germline V gene encodes CDR1 SGDLS and CDR2 YYNGEE. CDR3 length: 16 residues. The CDR3 protein is CASSYTDSSGANVLTF. The CDR3 coding sequence is TGTGCCAGCAGCTACACCGACAGCTCTGGGGCCAACGTCCTGACTTTC.

This clone has more than one count but fewer than ten. J is TRBJ2-5 and V is TRBV11-3; 11 nucleotides align to TRBD2. V lost 4 bases, J lost 4 bases, and 2 bases stayed unmatched. Germline assignment: CDR1 SGHNT and CDR2 YENEEA. CDR3 length: 14 residues. CDR3 DNA: TGTGCCAGCAGCTACCTAGCGGGAGGAGAGACCCAGTACTTC. It specifies CASSYLAGGETQYF.

The CDR3: CASSLFWRSESDTQYF. The CDR3 DNA reads as TGTGCCAGCAGCTTATTCTGGAGGAGTGAATCAGATACGCAGTATTTT. The rearrangement joins TRBV11-2 to TRBJ2-3; D may be TRBD2 (5 bases). V was trimmed by 2 bases and J by 4 bases, leaving 16 bases between them. Germline CDR1 and CDR2: SGHAT and FQNNGV. The CDR3 is made up of 16 amino acids.

V is TRBV6-5 and J is TRBJ2-1; perhaps TRBD1 as D (5 bases). V lost 4 bases and J lost 3, with 13 bases in between. CDR1 MNHEY and CDR2 SVGAGI come from the germline V gene. The CDR3 spans 15 residues. CDR3 region: CASSSARARYNEQFF. The CDR3 nucleotides read TGTGCCAGCAGTTCAGCCAGGGCTCGCTACAATGAGCAGTTCTTC.

This rearrangement joins TRBV14 to TRBJ1-1; no firm D call. There are 13 residues in the CDR3. CDR1 is SGHDN, CDR2 FVKESK, per germline. Trimming removed 1 base from V and 2 bases from J, with 5 bases in between. CDR3 residues: CASSQVRNTEAFF. Here the CDR3 DNA reads TGTGCCAGCAGCCAAGTGAGAAACACTGAAGCTTTCTTT.

J is TRBJ2-7 and V is TRBV11-1; a possible D gene is TRBD1 (5 bases). Germline lookup yields CDR1 SGHAT and CDR2 FQDESV (reference sequence). The CDR3 totals 12 residues. Trimming removed 3 bases at V and 6 bases at J, with 9 bases between. CDR3 sequence (DNA): TGTGCCAGCAGCTTGAGCAGGGCCGAGCAGTACTTC. Protein: CASSLSRAEQYF.

The chain joins TRBV5-5 to TRBJ1-4, with no clear D. Germline CDR1 reads SGHKS; CDR2 reads YYEKEE (reference sequence). Trimming pared 0 bases from V and 3 bases from J, leaving 21 bases between. This CDR3 is 19 amino acids long. The CDR3 sequence is CASSLAGEDGNPANEKLFF. The CDR3 DNA is TGTGCCAGCAGCTTGGCCGGGGAGGACGGGAATCCGGCTAATGAAAAACTGTTTTTT.

The chain is built from TRBV6-5 and TRBJ2-2; 9 positions agree with TRBD1. The germline V gene encodes CDR1 MNHEY and CDR2 SVGAGI. V lost 6 bases, J lost 5 bases, and 4 bases stayed unmatched. The CDR3 has 14 residues. In DNA, the CDR3 is TGTGCCAGCAGGGGACAGGGAGGGACCGGGGAGCTGTTTTTT. Protein sequence: CASRGQGGTGELFF.

The rearrangement joins TRBV7-3 to TRBJ2-3; 9 positions agree with TRBD1. The V gene's germline CDR1 is SGHTA and CDR2 FQGTGA. Trimming at V came to 5 bases and at J to 3 bases, leaving 12 bases not matched to a gene. CDR3 length equals 17 residues. The CDR3: CASSPTPGQGGTDTQYF. CDR3 coding DNA: TGTGCCAGCAGCCCCACCCCGGGACAGGGAGGGACAGATACGCAGTATTTT.

This clone has only one observation. The rearrangement uses TRBV2 and TRBJ2-1; D unclear. Trimming removed 5 bases at V and 2 bases at J, with 13 bases between. This CDR3 is built from 15 residues. Looked up from germline, CDR1 is SNHLY and CDR2 is FYNNEI. For the CDR3, the DNA is TGTGCCAGCAGTCCCCGAACCGGAGCCTACAATGAGCAGTTCTTC. Its translation is CASSPRTGAYNEQFF.

This clone was seen only a few times. The CDR3 DNA is TGCGCCAGCAGCTTGGACGGGACAGGGTGGAATGAGCAGTTCTTC. It codes for CASSLDGTGWNEQFF. The chain links TRBV5-1 to TRBJ2-1, with TRBD1 matching over 9 bases. V dropped 0 bases and J dropped 7; count of bases not matched to a gene: 5. CDR1 is SGHRS and CDR2 is YFSETQ in the germline V gene. The CDR3 contains 15 residues. Looking up the rest from reference TRBV5-1 and TRBJ2-1 gives the full variable domain: KAGVTQTPRYLIKTRGQQVTLSCSPISGHRSVSWYQQTPGQGLQFLFEYFSETQRNKGNFPGRFSGRQFSNSRSEMNVSTLELGDSALYLCASSLDGTGWNEQFFGPGTRLTVL.

The CDR3, as DNA: TGTGCCAGCAGGCGGACTAGCGGCAATGAGCAGTTCTTC. It specifies CASRRTSGNEQFF. This chain connects TRBV28 to TRBJ2-1; 10 bases are shared with TRBD2. With 6 bases clipped from V and 6 bases from J, the junction kept 2 bases outside the gene matches. Germline values: CDR1 MDHEN, CDR2 SYDVKM. CDR3 size: 13 residues.

The chain couples TRBV28 to TRBJ1-1; the D is unclear. This CDR3 spans 13 amino acids. The germline V and J ends were trimmed by 5 bases and 7 bases, with 14 bases remaining between them. The germline V gene has CDR1 MDHEN and CDR2 SYDVKM. Here the CDR3 DNA reads TGTGCCAGCAGTCCGCAAACGCCAGTTGAAGCTTTCTTT. Translated: CASSPQTPVEAFF.

The rearrangement joins TRBV4-3 to TRBJ1-5; 10 nucleotides agree with TRBD1. The CDR3 extends over 18 amino acids. In germline, CDR1 is LGHNA, CDR2 YSLEER. V was clipped by 0 bases and J by 0 bases; unmatched bases: 5. CDR3 sequence reads: CASSQDGTGENSNQPQHF. CDR3 coding DNA: TGCGCCAGCAGCCAAGATGGGACAGGGGAAAATAGCAATCAGCCCCAGCATTTT.

The chain recombines TRBV4-1 with TRBJ2-1, with 9 bases matching TRBD2. The CDR3 is 17 residues long. Germline V gives CDR1 MGHRA, CDR2 YSYEKL. After removal of 4 bases from V and 8 bases from J, the junction contained 15 bases not matched to a gene. The DNA of the CDR3 is TGCGCCAGCAGCCCGCTCGGTTTGGCGGGAGGGCCGTATGAGCAGTTCTTC. Amino acid sequence: CASSPLGLAGGPYEQFF.

CDR3 bases: TGTGCCAGCAGTTACAAAGGGAGTAACACCGGGGAGCTGTTTTTT. It is translated as CASSYKGSNTGELFF. V and J are TRBV6-5 and TRBJ2-2; D possibly corresponds to TRBD2 (5 bases). CDR1 and CDR2 from the germline V gene are MNHEY and SVGAGI. The CDR3 contains 15 residues. The V and J ends lost 2 bases and 2 bases respectively, with 9 bases between them.

V and J are TRBV19 and TRBJ2-7; D call uncertain. With 9 bases removed from V and 2 bases from J, the gap between germline ends came to 17 bases. Germline V gene data show CDR1 as LNHDA and CDR2 as SQIVND (reference sequence). This CDR3 region has 14 residues. CDR3 loop: CASSLKSGPYEQYF. CDR3 coding DNA: TGTGCCAGCAGCCTTAAGTCGGGTCCCTACGAGCAGTACTTC. The whole variable domain, remainder taken from reference TRBV19 and TRBJ2-7, is DGGITQSPKYLFRKEGQNVTLSCEQNLNHDAMYWYRQDPGQGLRLIYYSQIVNDFQKGDIAEGYSVSREKKESFPLTVTSAQKNPTAFYLCASSLKSGPYEQYFGPGTRLTVT.

The J gene is TRBJ1-2, the V gene TRBV7-3; 10 bases agree with TRBD1. V was clipped by 5 bases and J by 6 bases; unmatched bases: 12. CDR1 and CDR2 from the germline V gene are SGHTA and FQGTGA. The CDR3 consists of 16 residues. Written as DNA, the CDR3 is TGTGCCAGCAGCCCAAACTCCGGGACAGGGGATCATGGCTACACCTTC. Its translation: CASSPNSGTGDHGYTF.